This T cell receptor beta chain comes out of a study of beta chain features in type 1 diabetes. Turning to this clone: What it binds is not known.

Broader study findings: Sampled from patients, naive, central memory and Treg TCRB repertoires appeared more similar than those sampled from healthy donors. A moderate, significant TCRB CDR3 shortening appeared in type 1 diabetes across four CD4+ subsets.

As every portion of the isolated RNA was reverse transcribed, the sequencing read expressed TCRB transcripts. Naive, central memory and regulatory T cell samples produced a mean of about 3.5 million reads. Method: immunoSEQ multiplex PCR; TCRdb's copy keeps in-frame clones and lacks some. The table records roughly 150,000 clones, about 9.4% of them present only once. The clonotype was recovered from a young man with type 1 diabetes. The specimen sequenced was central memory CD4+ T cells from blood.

The CDR3 coding sequence is TGTGCCAGCAGCGACAACAGGGGCGGAAACACCATATATTTT. It is translated as CASSDNRGGNTIYF. The V call is TRBV9, the J call TRBJ1-3; 7 nucleotides match TRBD1. This CDR3 is built from 14 residues. The V and J ends lost 3 bases and 4 bases, in that order; junction bases with no gene match: 4. CDR1 SGDLS and CDR2 YYNGEE come from the germline V gene.